Listed here are 26 T cell receptor beta chains from one sample, sequenced in a study of blood T cell repertoires in COVID-19. Only in-frame clones appear in the TCRdb table, and some are missing; sequencing was by immunoSEQ multiplex PCR. The table records 250,000 to 300,000 clones, around nine tenths of them present only once. Sequenced material: PBMCs or T cells enriched from blood (not recorded which). The receptors originated from a woman aged 40 to 50 who had recovered from COVID-19.

This sequence joins TRBV19 and TRBJ2-3; 12 bases match TRBD2. Germline V CDR1 and CDR2: LNHDA, SQIVND (reference sequence). The CDR3 spans 15 residues. V lost 4 bases, J lost 5 bases, and 4 bases stayed unmatched. DNA of the CDR3: TGTGCCAGTAGTACAGGACTAGCGGGAAGAGATACGCAGTATTTT. Its translation is CASSTGLAGRDTQYF.

The chain is built from TRBV15 and TRBJ2-7; TRBD2 might be the D (6 bases). Trimming stripped 1 base from V and 2 bases from J, with 12 bases between. The germline CDR1 and CDR2 sequences are LNHNV and YYDKDF (reference sequence). This CDR3 has 15 amino acids. The CDR3 sequence: CATSRGGTATYEQYF. CDR3 sequence (DNA): TGTGCCACCAGCAGAGGAGGGACTGCTACCTACGAGCAGTACTTC.

The chain recombines TRBV18 with TRBJ1-6; 10 nucleotides match TRBD1. This CDR3 region has 15 residues. The germline gives CDR1 KGHSH, CDR2 LQKENI. J lost 7 bases, V lost 4 bases, and 4 bases had no gene match. The chain's CDR3 is CASSRGQGGNSPLHF. The DNA of the CDR3 is TGTGCCAGCTCACGAGGACAGGGGGGAAATTCACCCCTCCACTTT. Looking up the rest from reference TRBV18 and TRBJ1-6 gives the full variable domain: NAGVMQNPRHLVRRRGQEARLRCSPMKGHSHVYWYRQLPEEGLKFMVYLQKENIIDESGMPKERFSAEFPKEGPSILRIQQVVRGDSAAYFCASSRGQGGNSPLHFGNGTRLTVT.

The J gene is TRBJ2-1, the V gene TRBV4-2; D perhaps matches TRBD2 (5 bases). Germline CDR1 and CDR2: LGHNA and YNFKEQ. V lost 1 base and J lost 7, with 14 bases in between. This CDR3 is built from 15 residues. Here the CDR3 reads CASSQAWGAGNEQFF. CDR3 nucleotides: TGTGCCAGCAGCCAAGCATGGGGAGCTGGGAATGAGCAGTTCTTC.

This sequence joins TRBV30 and TRBJ2-3, with 8 bases fitting TRBD2. The CDR3 totals 14 residues. V lost 0 bases to trimming and J lost 1 base; unmatched junction nucleotides: 0. The V gene's germline CDR1 is GTSNPN and CDR2 SVGIG (reference sequence). The CDR3 DNA reads TGTGCCTGGAGTGTCGGGGGGGGCACAGATACGCAGTATTTT. This translates into CAWSVGGGTDTQYF. The entire variable domain, with the rest obtained from reference TRBV30 and TRBJ2-3, is as follows: SQTIHQWPATLVQPVGSPLSLECTVEGTSNPNLYWYRQAAGRGLQLLFYSVGIGQISSEVPQNLSASRPQDRQFILSSKKLLLSDSGFYLCAWSVGGGTDTQYFGPGTRLTVL.

The V and J genes are TRBV9 and TRBJ1-6; maybe TRBD1 (5 bases). V was shortened by 3 bases and J by 6 bases, with 13 bases between the two germline ends. Germline V gene sequence: CDR1 SGDLS, CDR2 YYNGEE. This CDR3 spans 15 amino acids. The CDR3 loop is CASSETGTINSPLHF. CDR3 DNA: TGTGCCAGCAGCGAAACAGGCACTATTAATTCACCCCTCCACTTT.

V and J are TRBV30 and TRBJ2-6; 10 nucleotides line up with TRBD1. J lost 0 bases, V lost 3 bases, and 8 bases had no gene match. Germline V gives CDR1 GTSNPN, CDR2 SVGIG (reference sequence). This CDR3 is built from 18 residues. Written as DNA, the CDR3 is TGTGCCTGGAGCAGGGGGGACAGGGGTCTCTCTGGGGCCAACGTCCTGACTTTC. Amino acid sequence: CAWSRGDRGLSGANVLTF.

Regarding this clone: Other nucleotide sequences from this sample produce the same CDR3. The chain uses TRBV5-1 and TRBJ2-5; TRBD2 agrees at 7 bases. CDR1 and CDR2 from the germline V gene are SGHRS and YFSETQ. The CDR3 runs to 17 residues. With V trimmed by 0 bases and J by 0 bases, 8 bases remained unmatched. CDR3 nucleotide sequence: TGCGCCAGCAGCTTGGGGGTAGCGGGTGGGTACCAAGAGACCCAGTACTTC. It specifies CASSLGVAGGYQETQYF.

The chain combines TRBV6-2 or TRBV6-3 with TRBJ1-1; D unclear. Germline values: CDR1 MNHEY, CDR2 SVGEGT. The length of the CDR3 is 15 residues. Trimming took 5 bases from V and 0 from J, leaving 13 bases between them. The CDR3 spells CASSALRDVNTEAFF. In nucleotides, the CDR3 is TGTGCCAGCAGTGCACTCCGGGATGTGAACACTGAAGCTTTCTTT.

The gene calls are TRBV4-1 and TRBJ2-7, with TRBD1 identical over 8 bases. Trimming cost V 3 bases and J 2 bases; bases outside gene matches: 6. The CDR3 has 15 amino acids. Germline V gene lookup returns CDR1 MGHRA and CDR2 YSYEKL. CDR3 loop: CASSHGTGGTYEQYF. Here the CDR3 DNA reads TGCGCCAGCAGCCACGGGACAGGAGGCACCTACGAGCAGTACTTC.

This chain connects TRBV12-3 or TRBV12-4 to TRBJ1-1, with D possibly matching TRBD1 (6 bases). V gave up 2 bases and J gave up 8 bases, with 9 bases separating them. CDR3 length: 12 residues. The CDR3 spells CASSLLGQEAFF. DNA of the CDR3: TGTGCCAGCAGTTTACTTGGACAGGAAGCTTTCTTT.

The count of this clone is one. The rearrangement joins TRBV6-5 to TRBJ2-2, with a tentative D call TRBD1 (6 bases). The germline CDR1 and CDR2 sequences are MNHEY and SVGAGI. V gave up 2 bases and J gave up 3 bases, with 13 bases separating them. This CDR3 region has 16 residues. CDR3 DNA: TGTGCCAGCAGTTACAACTACAGGGAGTACACCGGGGAGCTGTTTTTT. This sequence encodes CASSYNYREYTGELFF.

This chain uses TRBV5-6 with TRBJ1-1; D is ambiguous. Trimming stripped 0 bases from V and 8 bases from J, with 11 bases between. Germline V lookup: CDR1 SGHDT, CDR2 YYEEEE. The CDR3 length is 13 residues. The CDR3 bases are TGTGCCAGCAGCTTGGGTCCGGGGTTGGAAGCTTTCTTT. It specifies CASSLGPGLEAFF.

This sequence joins TRBV10-3 and TRBJ2-1; 8 bases line up with TRBD1. The V gene end was trimmed by 10 bases and the J gene end by 7 bases; junction bases not matched to a gene: 3. This CDR3 is 11 amino acids long. From germline, CDR1 is ENHRY and CDR2 SYGVKD. CDR3 DNA sequence: TGTGCCACCCAGGGGGCGAATGAGCAGTTCTTC. Translating gives CATQGANEQFF.

The gene calls are TRBV5-5 and TRBJ2-7; a weak D match, TRBD2 (5 bases). The germline V gene encodes CDR1 SGHKS and CDR2 YYEKEE (reference sequence). The CDR3 is 14 residues long. V was cut by 2 bases and J by 0 bases, with 9 bases left in between. Here the CDR3 DNA reads TGTGCCAGCAGCTTACCGGGGAGCTCCTACGAGCAGTACTTC. It is translated as CASSLPGSSYEQYF.

The chain recombines TRBV3-1 (or the pseudogene TRBV3-2) with TRBJ1-3; 10 nucleotides line up with TRBD1. CDR1 and CDR2 (germline): LGHDT, YNNKEL (reference sequence). Losses at the gene ends were 4 bases for V and 4 bases for J; bases not matched to a gene: 7. This CDR3 comprises 16 residues. As DNA, the CDR3 is TGTGCCAGCAGCCCCGACAGGGGGCTGGGAGGAAACACCATATATTTT. Translated: CASSPDRGLGGNTIYF.

This rearrangement joins TRBV11-3 to TRBJ2-6, with 11 bases aligning to TRBD2. The CDR3 has 18 residues. The J segment lost 0 bases and the V segment lost 5 bases, leaving 6 bases of the junction unmatched. Germline V CDR1 and CDR2: SGHNT, YENEEA. CDR3 coding DNA: TGTGCCAGCAGCGGAGGACTAGCGGGCAACTCTGGGGCCAACGTCCTGACTTTC. Translation gives CASSGGLAGNSGANVLTF.

The chain joins TRBV6-5 to TRBJ2-5; 9 bases map to TRBD2. CDR1 and CDR2 (germline): MNHEY, SVGAGI. The junction had 13 bases not matched to a gene; V was cut back by 10 bases and J by 7 bases. The CDR3 is made up of 14 amino acids. The CDR3 region has the DNA TGTGCCACCCACCAAGCTAGCGGGATAGGGACCCAGTACTTC. Translation gives CATHQASGIGTQYF.

The V gene is TRBV19, the J gene TRBJ2-4, with 7 bases aligning to TRBD1. The germline V gene encodes CDR1 LNHDA and CDR2 SQIVND (reference sequence). CDR3 length: 15 residues. The V gene end was trimmed by 5 bases and the J gene end by 3 bases; junction bases not matched to a gene: 7. The DNA for the CDR3 is TGTGCCAGTAGTCCTTTCCAGGGGGTCAAAAACATTCAGTACTTC. Translation: CASSPFQGVKNIQYF.

V and J are TRBV4-1 and TRBJ2-2; maybe TRBD2 (5 bases). Germline CDR1 MGHRA, CDR2 YSYEKL. The CDR3 is 15 residues long. V shed 3 bases and J shed 7 bases, with 15 bases lying between them. The CDR3, as DNA: TGCGCCAGCAGCCACACGGCCGGGATCGGCGGGGAGCTGTTTTTT. Protein sequence: CASSHTAGIGGELFF.

The chain has TRBV19 and TRBJ1-4; tentatively, D is TRBD1 (5 bases). Germline V gives CDR1 LNHDA, CDR2 SQIVND (reference sequence). The CDR3 has 14 residues. Trimming took off 10 bases at V and 5 bases at J, with 17 bases between the two ends. The CDR3: CATKNRGGNEKLFF. The DNA for the CDR3 is TGTGCCACCAAAAATAGGGGAGGGAATGAAAAACTGTTTTTT. Together with reference TRBV19 and TRBJ1-4, the CDR3 gives the full variable domain: DGGITQSPKYLFRKEGQNVTLSCEQNLNHDAMYWYRQDPGQGLRLIYYSQIVNDFQKGDIAEGYSVSREKKESFPLTVTSAQKNPTAFYLCATKNRGGNEKLFFGSGTQLSVL.

The chain couples TRBV28 to TRBJ1-2; 7 bases are a match to TRBD1. CDR3 length equals 15 residues. V shed 8 bases and J 0 bases; nucleotides not matched to a gene: 9. CDR1 is MDHEN and CDR2 is SYDVKM in the germline V gene. The CDR3 nucleotides read TGTGCCAGCCGCATCCTCGGGACAGCTAACTATGGCTACACCTTC. Translated: CASRILGTANYGYTF.

The chain is built from TRBV7-8 and TRBJ2-2; tentatively, D is TRBD1 (6 bases). V dropped 5 bases and J dropped 1 base, with 14 bases sitting between them. Germline V gene data show CDR1 as SGHVS and CDR2 as FQNEAQ. The length of the CDR3 is 16 residues. In DNA form, the CDR3 reads TGTGCCAGCAGCACACCCTTGGGACAGAACACCGGGGAGCTGTTTTTT. Amino acid sequence: CASSTPLGQNTGELFF.

This chain joins TRBV19 and TRBJ1-5; the D gene is possibly TRBD1 (6 bases). The CDR3 is 14 amino acids. The V gene's germline CDR1 is LNHDA and CDR2 SQIVND (reference sequence). Trimming took 2 bases from V and 2 from J, leaving 7 bases between them. This CDR3 reads CASSIRTGNQPQHF. The CDR3 nucleotides read TGTGCCAGTAGTATAAGGACAGGCAATCAGCCCCAGCATTTT.

This clone was recorded once. The chain couples TRBV9 to TRBJ1-1; 9 bases agree with TRBD1. This CDR3 region has 14 residues. With 6 bases clipped from V and 4 bases from J, the junction kept 7 bases outside the gene matches. Germline V gives CDR1 SGDLS, CDR2 YYNGEE. In DNA form, the CDR3 reads TGTGCCAGCACCGGACAGGGGTCGAGCACTGAAGCTTTCTTT. It yields the protein CASTGQGSSTEAFF.

The CDR3 spells CASSQSHRASPLHF. DNA of the CDR3: TGTGCCAGCAGCCAAAGTCACAGGGCCTCACCCCTCCACTTT. The chain couples TRBV3-1 (or the pseudogene TRBV3-2) to TRBJ1-6; a weak D match, TRBD1 (6 bases). Trimming pared 2 bases from V and 10 bases from J, leaving 12 bases between. CDR1 LGHDT and CDR2 YNNKEL come from the germline V gene (reference sequence). This CDR3 has 14 amino acids.